The 8 T cell receptor beta chains presented below share a single source sample, sequenced in a study of blood T cell repertoires in COVID-19 (dated by TCRdb to about 2020). Library creation used the immunoSEQ multiplex PCR assay. The immuneACCESS repertoire file appears here via TCRdb, limited to in-frame rearrangements. These files lack a portion of the clones; in checked studies, under half of the deficit traces to unresolved V genes, and the cause of the others is not known. This sample has 270,000 or so clones in its table, and approximately 77% of those were observed once. About 3.4% of the sample is in the top ten clones. What was sequenced was peripheral blood. These receptors originate from a woman aged 18 to 35 with acute or convalescent COVID-19.

A remark on this clone: A junction boundary mismatches the germline segment, possibly from a read error. V gene TRBV11-2 combines with J gene TRBJ2-5; perhaps TRBD1 as D (6 bases). The CDR3 is 15 amino acids. Germline V gives CDR1 SGHAT, CDR2 FQNNGV. This CDR3 is CASSVEVQGRETQYF. In DNA, the CDR3 is TGTGCCAGCAGCGTAGAGGTTCAGGGGCGGGAGACCCAGTACTTC.

V and J are TRBV5-1 and TRBJ2-1; TRBD1 is a possible D gene (5 bases). Looked up from germline, CDR1 is SGHRS and CDR2 is YFSETQ. The CDR3 is 14 amino acids. The V and J ends lost 2 bases and 7 bases respectively, with 13 bases between them. The CDR3 region is CASSFTGQGNEQFF. The CDR3 bases are TGCGCCAGCAGCTTTACCGGGCAGGGAAATGAGCAGTTCTTC. Full variable domain (remainder filled in from reference TRBV5-1 and TRBJ2-1): KAGVTQTPRYLIKTRGQQVTLSCSPISGHRSVSWYQQTPGQGLQFLFEYFSETQRNKGNFPGRFSGRQFSNSRSEMNVSTLELGDSALYLCASSFTGQGNEQFFGPGTRLTVL.

This chain links TRBV7-8 with TRBJ2-1; 7 nucleotides match TRBD2. CDR1 is SGHVS and CDR2 is FQNEAQ in the germline V gene. J gave up 3 bases and V 5 bases, and 7 bases lay outside the gene matches. This CDR3 region has 15 residues. CDR3 in DNA: TGTGCCAGCAGCCCCCGGGGAGGGGTCTACAATGAGCAGTTCTTC. Its translation is CASSPRGGVYNEQFF.

The chain joins TRBV4-3 to TRBJ1-1, with 7 bases fitting TRBD1. The CDR3 is made up of 14 amino acids. Germline V gene data show CDR1 as LGHNA and CDR2 as YSLEER. The V gene end was trimmed by 1 base and the J gene end by 5 bases; junction bases not matched to a gene: 4. The CDR3, as DNA: TGCGCCAGCAGCCAAGTTGCAGGGGGGACTGAAGCTTTCTTT. It encodes CASSQVAGGTEAFF.

The gene calls are TRBV30 and TRBJ2-1; 12 bases fit TRBD2. The CDR3 is made up of 14 amino acids. Per the germline V gene, CDR1 is GTSNPN and CDR2 is SVGIG (reference sequence). The J segment lost 9 bases and the V segment lost 4 bases, leaving 7 bases of the junction unmatched. Here the CDR3 DNA reads TGTGCCTGGACTAGCGGGAGGGCCGCAAGTGAGCAGTTCTTC. Amino acid sequence: CAWTSGRAASEQFF.

The chain has TRBV12-3 or TRBV12-4 and TRBJ1-1; D remains unclear. This CDR3 region has 13 residues. V was cut by 2 bases and J by 11 bases, with 15 bases left in between. The CDR3 bases are TGTGCCAGCAGTTTATCCTCGTCGCTTGAGGCTTTCTTT. It codes for CASSLSSSLEAFF.

The genes are TRBV7-3 and TRBJ2-1, with D uncertain. V was shortened by 5 bases and J by 0 bases, with 11 bases between the two germline ends. The CDR3 spans 15 residues. CDR1 and CDR2 from the germline V gene are SGHTA and FQGTGA. CDR3 sequence: CASSPSLSSYNEQFF. The CDR3 DNA is TGTGCCAGCAGCCCCTCCCTAAGCTCCTACAATGAGCAGTTCTTC.

The table lists this clone with a count of one. This rearrangement joins TRBV4-1 to TRBJ2-7; TRBD2 is a possible D gene (6 bases). This CDR3 has 16 amino acids. Per germline, CDR1 MGHRA and CDR2 YSYEKL. Trimming took off 2 bases at V and 3 bases at J, with 17 bases between the two ends. The CDR3 loop reads CASSQRWGDKYYEQYF. The CDR3 nucleotides are TGCGCCAGCAGCCAAAGGTGGGGGGATAAATACTACGAGCAGTACTTC.